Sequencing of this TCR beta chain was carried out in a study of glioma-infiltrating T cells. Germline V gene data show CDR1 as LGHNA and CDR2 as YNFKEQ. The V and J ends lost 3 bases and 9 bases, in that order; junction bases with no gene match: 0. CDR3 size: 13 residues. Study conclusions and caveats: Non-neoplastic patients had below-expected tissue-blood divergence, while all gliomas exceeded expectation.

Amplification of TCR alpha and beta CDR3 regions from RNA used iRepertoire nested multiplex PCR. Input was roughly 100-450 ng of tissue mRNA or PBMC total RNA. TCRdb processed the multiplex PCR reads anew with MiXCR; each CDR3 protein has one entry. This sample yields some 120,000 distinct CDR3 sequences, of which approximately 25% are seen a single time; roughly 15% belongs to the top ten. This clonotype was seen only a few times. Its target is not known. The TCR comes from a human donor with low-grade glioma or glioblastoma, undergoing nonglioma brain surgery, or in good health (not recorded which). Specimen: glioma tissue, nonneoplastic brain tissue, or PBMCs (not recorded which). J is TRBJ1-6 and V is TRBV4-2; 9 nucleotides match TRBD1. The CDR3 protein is CASSQDRGSPLHF. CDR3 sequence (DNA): TGTGCCAGCAGCCAGGACAGGGGTTCACCCCTCCACTTT.